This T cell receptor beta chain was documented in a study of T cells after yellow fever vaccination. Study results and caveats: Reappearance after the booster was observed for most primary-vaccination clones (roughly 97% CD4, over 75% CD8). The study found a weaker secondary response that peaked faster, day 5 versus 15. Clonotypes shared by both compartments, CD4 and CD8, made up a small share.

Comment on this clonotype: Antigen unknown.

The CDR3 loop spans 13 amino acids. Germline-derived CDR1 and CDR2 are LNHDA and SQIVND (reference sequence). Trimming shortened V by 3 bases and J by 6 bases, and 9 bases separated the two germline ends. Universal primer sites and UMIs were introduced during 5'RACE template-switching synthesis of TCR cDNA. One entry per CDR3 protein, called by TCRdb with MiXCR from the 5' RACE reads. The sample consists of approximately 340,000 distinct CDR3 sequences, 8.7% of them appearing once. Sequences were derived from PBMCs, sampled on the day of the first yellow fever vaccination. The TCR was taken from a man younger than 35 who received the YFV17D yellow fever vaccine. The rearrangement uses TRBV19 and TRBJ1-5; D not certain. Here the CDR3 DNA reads TGTGCCAGTAGTATGCTAGGCACTCAGCCCCAGCATTTT. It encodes CASSMLGTQPQHF.